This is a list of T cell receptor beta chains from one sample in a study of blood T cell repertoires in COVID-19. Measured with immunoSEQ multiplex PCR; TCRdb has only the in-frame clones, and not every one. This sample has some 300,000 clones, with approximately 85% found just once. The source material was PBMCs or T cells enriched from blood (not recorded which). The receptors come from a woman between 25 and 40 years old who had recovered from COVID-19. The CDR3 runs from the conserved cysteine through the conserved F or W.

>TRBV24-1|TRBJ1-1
CATSGPGGAEAFF
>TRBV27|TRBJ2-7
CASSLFGDEEYF
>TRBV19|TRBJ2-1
CASVARTGGLQFF
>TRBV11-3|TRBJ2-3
CASSTTTLAGATDTQYF
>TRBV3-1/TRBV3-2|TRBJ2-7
CASSQRVPYYEQYF
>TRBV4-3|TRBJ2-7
CASSQGLGKNTYEQYF
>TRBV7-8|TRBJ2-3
CASILTRTGNTQYF
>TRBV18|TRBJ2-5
CASSRYLAGVQETQYF
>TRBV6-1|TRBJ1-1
CASSEVITGAENTEAFF
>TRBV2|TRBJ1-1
CASIGQVEAFF
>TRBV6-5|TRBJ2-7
CASRGGQDPFYEQYF
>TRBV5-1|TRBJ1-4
CASSLGGQGSEKLFF